This passage covers 20 T cell receptor beta chains from one sample sequenced in a study of blood T cell repertoires in COVID-19 (TCRdb year 2020). Preparation of the library involved the immunoSEQ multiplex PCR assay. TCRdb carries this immuneACCESS record with in-frame sequences only. Its versions omit some clonotypes, under half of them owing to an unresolved V gene in the studies checked, with the rest unexplained. The sample contains around 180,000 clones, 88% of them found a single time. Roughly 24% of the sample is held by the ten biggest clonotypes. Sequencing used peripheral blood. All receptors derive from a man in his fifties or sixties with acute or convalescent COVID-19.

This clone was counted once. The rearrangement joins TRBV15 to TRBJ1-1, with D perhaps matching TRBD1 (6 bases). Trimming removed 1 base from V and 1 base from J, with 10 bases in between. The CDR3 consists of 15 residues. Germline CDR1 is LNHNV and CDR2 is YYDKDF (reference sequence). The chain's CDR3 is CATSRGDRPNTEAFF. The CDR3, as DNA: TGTGCCACCAGCAGAGGAGACAGGCCGAACACTGAAGCTTTCTTT.

The rearrangement joins TRBV18 to TRBJ2-5; D possibly corresponds to TRBD2 (5 bases). Trimming removed 4 bases at V and 5 bases at J, with 14 bases between. CDR3 size: 14 residues. Per germline, CDR1 KGHSH and CDR2 LQKENI. The CDR3 nucleotides read TGTGCCAGCTCACTAATGGCCCGAGGGGAGACCCAGTACTTC. Protein product: CASSLMARGETQYF.

The chain is built from TRBV6-4 and TRBJ2-3, with 10 bases aligning to TRBD2. V was clipped by 5 bases and J by 5 bases; unmatched bases: 4. This CDR3 is built from 14 residues. Germline-derived CDR1 and CDR2 are MRHNA and SNTAGT. This chain's CDR3 is CASSLAGGLDTQYF. The CDR3 nucleotides read TGTGCCAGCAGTTTAGCGGGAGGATTAGATACGCAGTATTTT.

This clone appeared a single time. The chain recombines TRBV19 with TRBJ1-2; 7 nucleotides agree with TRBD1. Losses at the gene ends were 2 bases for V and 3 bases for J; bases not matched to a gene: 6. The CDR3 covers 15 residues. Germline CDR1 is LNHDA and CDR2 is SQIVND (reference sequence). The CDR3 reads CASSIRRGQDYGYTF. As DNA, the CDR3 is TGTGCCAGTAGTATAAGAAGGGGGCAGGACTATGGCTACACCTTC. Based on the CDR3 plus reference TRBV19 and TRBJ1-2, the full variable domain is DGGITQSPKYLFRKEGQNVTLSCEQNLNHDAMYWYRQDPGQGLRLIYYSQIVNDFQKGDIAEGYSVSREKKESFPLTVTSAQKNPTAFYLCASSIRRGQDYGYTFGSGTRLTVV.

The rearrangement uses TRBV18 and TRBJ1-1, with TRBD1 identical over 7 bases. The CDR3 is 15 amino acids. Per germline, CDR1 KGHSH and CDR2 LQKENI. The V segment lost 4 bases and the J segment 4 bases; nucleotides outside the gene matches: 9. For the CDR3, the DNA is TGTGCCAGCTCACTCTCAGGGGGGCGGGGCACTGAAGCTTTCTTT. Translation gives CASSLSGGRGTEAFF.

J is TRBJ1-2 and V is TRBV15, with a possible D match to TRBD1 (5 bases). Germline V gene lookup returns CDR1 LNHNV and CDR2 YYDKDF (reference sequence). The CDR3 runs 14 residues. Deletions cut 8 bases from V and 4 bases from J, with 17 bases between. CDR3 protein: CATGGGVSTYGYTF. CDR3 DNA sequence: TGTGCCACCGGGGGAGGGGTTTCCACCTATGGCTACACCTTC.

The chain recombines TRBV10-3 with TRBJ1-2; TRBD1 agrees at 8 bases. The CDR3 contains 13 residues. Losses at the gene ends were 4 bases for V and 7 bases for J; bases not matched to a gene: 5. Looked up from germline, CDR1 is ENHRY and CDR2 is SYGVKD. CDR3 sequence (DNA): TGTGCCATCAGTGCGGACAGGGAGGGTGGCTACACCTTC. Encoded protein: CAISADREGGYTF.

The chain has TRBV11-1 and TRBJ1-2, with 7 bases fitting TRBD1. Unmatched junction bases numbered 6, after V lost 4 bases and J lost 7 bases. The CDR3 is 13 amino acids. The germline CDR1 and CDR2 sequences are SGHAT and FQDESV (reference sequence). The CDR3 is CASSSLTGTGYTF. The CDR3 DNA sequence: TGTGCCAGCAGCTCCTTGACAGGGACTGGCTACACCTTC. The whole variable domain, filled in from reference TRBV11-1 and TRBJ1-2, reads EAEVAQSPRYKITEKSQAVAFWCDPISGHATLYWYRQILGQGPELLVQFQDESVVDDSQLPKDRFSAERLKGVDSTLKIQPAELGDSAMYLCASSSLTGTGYTFGSGTRLTVV.

The V call is TRBV6-5, the J call TRBJ1-2, with 7 nucleotides matching TRBD1. CDR1 is MNHEY, CDR2 SVGAGI, per germline. CDR3 length equals 13 residues. V gave up 7 bases and J gave up 3 bases; unmatched junction bases: 5. The CDR3 nucleotides are TGTGCCAGCATCGGGACAGATTACTATGGCTACACCTTC. This codes for CASIGTDYYGYTF.

The chain is built from TRBV6-5 and TRBJ1-6; 7 bases align to TRBD1. Trimming cost V 6 bases and J 7 bases; bases outside gene matches: 9. The CDR3 spans 15 residues. Per germline, CDR1 MNHEY and CDR2 SVGAGI. CDR3 sequence reads: CASSRAGGRNSPLHF. The CDR3 nucleotides read TGTGCCAGCAGCCGGGCAGGGGGAAGGAATTCACCCCTCCACTTT.

The J gene is TRBJ1-5, the V gene TRBV6-4; 7 bases match TRBD1. V shed 6 bases, J shed 3 bases, and the junction held 2 bases outside the gene matches. The germline gives CDR1 MRHNA, CDR2 SNTAGT. This CDR3 is built from 13 residues. The CDR3 nucleotides are TGTGCCAGCAGCGGACAGGCCAATCAGCCCCAGCATTTT. Amino acid sequence: CASSGQANQPQHF.

This clone was seen just once. The genes are TRBV5-1 and TRBJ2-7; D is perhaps TRBD1 (6 bases). V gave up 2 bases and J gave up 5 bases, with 8 bases separating them. The CDR3 contains 12 residues. The germline CDR1 and CDR2 sequences are SGHRS and YFSETQ. CDR3 in amino acids: CASSFRTDEQYF. CDR3 nucleotides: TGCGCCAGCAGCTTCCGGACAGACGAGCAGTACTTC.

The chain links TRBV6-6 to TRBJ1-5; 8 nucleotides agree with TRBD1. This CDR3 is built from 15 residues. Unmatched junction bases numbered 2, after V lost 4 bases and J lost 0 bases. Germline V lookup: CDR1 MNHNY, CDR2 SVGAGI (reference sequence). Here the CDR3 DNA reads TGTGCCAGCAGTTTGGGACAGGTTAGCAATCAGCCCCAGCATTTT. Amino acids: CASSLGQVSNQPQHF.

The chain recombines TRBV7-9 with TRBJ2-6; D is perhaps TRBD2 (6 bases). V was trimmed by 0 bases and J by 3 bases, leaving 6 bases between them. This CDR3 region has 15 residues. The V gene's germline CDR1 is SEHNR and CDR2 FQNEAQ (reference sequence). This CDR3 reads CASSLAEGGANVLTF. Here the CDR3 DNA reads TGTGCCAGCAGCTTAGCGGAGGGTGGGGCCAACGTCCTGACTTTC.

The V call is TRBV27, the J call TRBJ1-2; 7 nucleotides align to TRBD1. From germline, CDR1 is MNHEY and CDR2 SMNVEV (reference sequence). There are 16 residues in the CDR3. J gave up 6 bases and V 2 bases, and 12 bases lay outside the gene matches. CDR3 DNA sequence: TGTGCCAGCAGTTTAAGGGTCAGGGCAGGGGGGCATGGCTACACCTTC. This sequence encodes CASSLRVRAGGHGYTF.

This sequence joins TRBV19 and TRBJ1-2; no firm D call. The CDR3 contains 17 residues. Germline V gene lookup returns CDR1 LNHDA and CDR2 SQIVND (reference sequence). Trimming removed 5 bases from V and 2 bases from J, with 21 bases in between. The chain's CDR3 is CASSSRIVPGGNYGYTF. The CDR3 DNA is TGTGCCAGTAGTTCCCGAATAGTCCCGGGAGGGAACTATGGCTACACCTTC. Full variable domain (rest looked up from reference TRBV19 and TRBJ1-2): DGGITQSPKYLFRKEGQNVTLSCEQNLNHDAMYWYRQDPGQGLRLIYYSQIVNDFQKGDIAEGYSVSREKKESFPLTVTSAQKNPTAFYLCASSSRIVPGGNYGYTFGSGTRLTVV.

The genes are TRBV6-1 and TRBJ2-7, with 8 bases identical to TRBD1. The germline V gene has CDR1 MNHNS and CDR2 SASEGT. The CDR3 loop spans 14 amino acids. V was pared by 5 bases and J by 5 bases, with 8 bases of the junction left unmatched. Here the CDR3 reads CASSTTGGFNEQYF. The DNA for the CDR3 is TGTGCCAGCAGTACCACAGGGGGATTCAACGAGCAGTACTTC.

The chain employs TRBV7-6 and TRBJ1-4; TRBD1 matches 7 bases. The J segment lost 5 bases and the V segment lost 6 bases, leaving 6 bases of the junction unmatched. The CDR3 extends over 14 amino acids. CDR1 and CDR2 from the germline V gene are SGHVS and FNYEAQ. Here the CDR3 reads CASSRDSQNEKLFF. CDR3 sequence (DNA): TGTGCCAGCAGTCGGGACAGTCAGAATGAAAAACTGTTTTTT.

CDR3 nucleotide sequence: TGTGCCAGCAGTTTCCAGGGACAGAAAGCTTTCTTT. Translated: CASSFQGQKAFF. This chain links TRBV27 with TRBJ1-1; 7 bases are a match to TRBD1. The J segment lost 9 bases and the V segment lost 3 bases, leaving 4 bases of the junction unmatched. CDR3 length: 12 amino acids. CDR1 and CDR2 (germline): MNHEY, SMNVEV (reference sequence).

Only a few counts were recorded for this clone. The V and J genes are TRBV7-2 and TRBJ2-2, with 9 bases matching TRBD2. The germline CDR1 and CDR2 sequences are SGHTA and FQGNSA. After removal of 1 base from V and 3 bases from J, the junction contained 0 bases not matched to a gene. The CDR3 spans 15 residues. CDR3 sequence reads: CASSLGGGDTGELFF. CDR3 sequence (DNA): TGTGCCAGCAGCTTAGGCGGGGGGGACACCGGGGAGCTGTTTTTT. Variable domain in full (rest from reference TRBV7-2 and TRBJ2-2): GAGVSQSPSNKVTEKGKDVELRCDPISGHTALYWYRQSLGQGLEFLIYFQGNSAPDKSGLPSDRFSAERTGGSVSTLTIQRTQQEDSAVYLCASSLGGGDTGELFFGEGSRLTVL.